This TCR beta chain was captured in a study of Ad26.COV2.S vaccination and SARS-CoV-2 variants. Whole-study findings and limits: Reported findings describe substantial breadth in spike-specific CD8+ and CD4+ T cell responses following vaccination.

Assay used: immunoSEQ multiplex PCR; TCRdb lists only in-frame clones, some missing. The sample includes about 350,000 clones, approximately 90% of them seen just once. This clone was seen once. Its specificity is unknown. Stated treatment: some 20 received Ad26.COV2.S at low or high dose, single or two shots; about five received placebo; per-sample allocation not given. Sampling was performed 63 days after the first vaccine or placebo injection. As its vector, the vaccine had Ad26, which expressed Wuhan-strain SARS-CoV-2 spike. V was pared by 0 bases and J by 6 bases, with 5 bases between. The CDR3 consists of 13 residues. Germline CDR1 and CDR2: LGHNA and YSLEER.

This clonotype was obtained from a person between 18 and 65 years old who received the Ad26.COV2.S COVID-19 vaccine or a placebo. V and J are TRBV4-3 and TRBJ2-2; D remains unclear. Sequencing was performed on peripheral blood, taken in a trial of Ad26.COV2.S vaccine versus placebo. CDR3 loop: CASSQDWAGELFF. In DNA form, the CDR3 reads TGCGCCAGCAGCCAAGATTGGGCCGGGGAGCTGTTTTTT.